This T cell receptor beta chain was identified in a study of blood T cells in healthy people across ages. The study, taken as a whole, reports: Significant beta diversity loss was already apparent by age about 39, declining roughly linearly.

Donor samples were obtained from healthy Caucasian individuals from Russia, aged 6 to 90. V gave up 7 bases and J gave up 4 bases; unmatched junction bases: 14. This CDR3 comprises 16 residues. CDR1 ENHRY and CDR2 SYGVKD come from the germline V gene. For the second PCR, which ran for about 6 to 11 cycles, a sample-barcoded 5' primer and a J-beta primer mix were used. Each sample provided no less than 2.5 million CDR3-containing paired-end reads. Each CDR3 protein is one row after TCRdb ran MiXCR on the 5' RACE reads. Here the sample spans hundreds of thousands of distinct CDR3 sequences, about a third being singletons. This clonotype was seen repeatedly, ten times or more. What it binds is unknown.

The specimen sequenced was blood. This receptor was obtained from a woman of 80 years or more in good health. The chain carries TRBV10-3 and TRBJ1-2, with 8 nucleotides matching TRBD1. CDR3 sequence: CAITGGTGLTFYGYTF. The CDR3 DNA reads TGTGCCATCACCGGAGGGACAGGCCTTACTTTCTATGGCTACACCTTC.